Included here is one T cell receptor (beta chain) sequence, with context. V lost 6 bases, J lost 4 bases, and 7 bases stayed unmatched. The CDR3 contains 14 residues. TCRdb used MiXCR to reprocess the 5' RACE reads, holding one entry per CDR3 protein. The sample lists over 300,000 distinct CDR3 sequences; 20% to 25% were seen once. The data are from a study of T-cell memory formation after mild COVID-19. The chain is built from TRBV12-3 or TRBV12-4 and TRBJ1-1; TRBD1 matches at 8 bases. This TCR came from a man aged 18 to 29 who had mild COVID-19 (a few samples of this study predate the infection). Cell type and time point are not known. The sequencing sample was made of PBMCs or a T cell subset sorted from them (not recorded which). CDR3: CASSSQGAGTEAFF. CDR3 DNA: TGTGCCAGCAGCTCTCAGGGGGCGGGCACTGAAGCTTTCTTT.